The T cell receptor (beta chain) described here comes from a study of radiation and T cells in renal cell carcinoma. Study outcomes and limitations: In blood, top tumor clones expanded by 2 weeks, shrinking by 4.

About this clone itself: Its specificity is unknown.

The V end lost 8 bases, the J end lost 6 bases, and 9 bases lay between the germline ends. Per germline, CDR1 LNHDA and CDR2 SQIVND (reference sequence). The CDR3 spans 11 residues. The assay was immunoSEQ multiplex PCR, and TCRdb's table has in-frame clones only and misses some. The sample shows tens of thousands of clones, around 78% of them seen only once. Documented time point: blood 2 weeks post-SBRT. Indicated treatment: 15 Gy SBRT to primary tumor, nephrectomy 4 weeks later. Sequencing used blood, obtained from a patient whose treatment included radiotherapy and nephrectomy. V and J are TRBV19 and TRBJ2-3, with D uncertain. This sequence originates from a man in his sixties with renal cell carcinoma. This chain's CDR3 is CASAGSDTQYF. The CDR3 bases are TGTGCCAGTGCAGGTTCGGATACGCAGTATTTT.